These 17 T cell receptor beta chains originate from one sample sequenced in a study of cytotoxic CD8 clonotypes in ibrutinib-treated CLL. The protocol was immunoSEQ multiplex PCR, while the TCRdb copy is restricted to in-frame clones and leaves out a portion. The table includes a few hundred thousand clones, roughly 71% detected once. The sample in question was PBMCs, obtained after 36 months of ibrutinib treatment. The receptors here all came from a human donor with chronic lymphocytic leukemia.

The gene calls are TRBV5-1 and TRBJ2-5; TRBD1 matches at 7 bases. V gave up 0 bases and J gave up 4 bases; unmatched junction bases: 9. Germline values: CDR1 SGHRS, CDR2 YFSETQ. CDR3 length equals 16 residues. CDR3 sequence: CASSLEPTGIRETQYF. In DNA form, the CDR3 reads TGCGCCAGCAGCTTGGAGCCGACAGGGATCCGAGAGACCCAGTACTTC.

This chain links TRBV11-2 with TRBJ1-1; tentative D call: TRBD1 (6 bases). Trimming took off 5 bases at V and 3 bases at J, with 16 bases between the two ends. CDR1 and CDR2 (germline): SGHAT, FQNNGV. The CDR3 sequence is 15 residues long. CDR3 protein: CASSPAGGRHTEAFF. The CDR3 DNA follows: TGTGCCAGCAGCCCCGCCGGGGGGCGACACACTGAAGCTTTCTTT.

The chain has TRBV9 and TRBJ2-7; no clear D. The germline CDR1 and CDR2 sequences are SGDLS and YYNGEE. Trimming took 4 bases from V and 3 from J, leaving 20 bases between them. This CDR3 contains 16 residues. The CDR3, as DNA: TGTGCCAGCAGCCCTTCCCAACAAGATTACTACTACGAGCAGTACTTC. It encodes CASSPSQQDYYYEQYF.

The chain employs TRBV29-1 and TRBJ2-5; no clear D gene. With 7 bases removed from V and 5 bases from J, the gap between germline ends came to 17 bases. Per the germline V gene, CDR1 is SQVTM and CDR2 is ANQGSEA. This CDR3 has 13 amino acids. CDR3 sequence: CSGDLITRETQYF. CDR3 nucleotide sequence: TGCAGCGGAGATCTAATAACCCGGGAGACCCAGTACTTC. Using reference TRBV29-1 and TRBJ2-5 for the parts outside the CDR3, the full variable domain is SAVISQKPSRDICQRGTSLTIQCQVDSQVTMMFWYRQQPGQSLTLIATANQGSEATYESGFVIDKFPISRPNLTFSTLTVSNMSPEDSSIYLCSGDLITRETQYFGPGTRLLVL.

This clone came up a few times. The chain has TRBV5-1 and TRBJ2-7, with 8 positions matching TRBD1. This CDR3 has 13 residues. The germline V gene encodes CDR1 SGHRS and CDR2 YFSETQ. V shed 6 bases, J shed 3 bases, and the junction held 5 bases outside the gene matches. The CDR3 nucleotides read TGCGCCAGCAACCGGGACAGGTACTACGAGCAGTACTTC. Its translation is CASNRDRYYEQYF.

This chain uses TRBV5-1 with TRBJ1-2; D ambiguous. V was clipped by 0 bases and J by 8 bases, with 11 bases between them. The CDR3 totals 13 residues. Germline CDR1 reads SGHRS; CDR2 reads YFSETQ. CDR3 in DNA: TGCGCCAGCAGCTTGGATTCCAGGAAGGGCTACACCTTC. Its translation: CASSLDSRKGYTF.

The chain is built from TRBV19 and TRBJ1-4; 9 bases are shared with TRBD1. J gave up 5 bases and V 6 bases, and 7 bases lay outside the gene matches. The CDR3 is 15 residues long. CDR1 LNHDA and CDR2 SQIVND come from the germline V gene (reference sequence). CDR3 nucleotide sequence: TGTGCCAGTAGGGTTACAGGGGGCGCAAATGAAAAACTGTTTTTT. Translation gives CASRVTGGANEKLFF.

To note about this clone: Other DNA sequences in the same sample also yield this CDR3. This chain uses TRBV9 with TRBJ2-7; possible D gene TRBD1, 6 bases. The CDR3 runs 14 residues. From germline, CDR1 is SGDLS and CDR2 YYNGEE. Between the trimmed V and J ends, which lost 0 bases and 3 bases, there was a span of 10 bases. CDR3 region: CASSVDRASYEQYF. CDR3 sequence (DNA): TGTGCCAGCAGCGTAGACAGGGCGAGCTACGAGCAGTACTTC.

The rearrangement uses TRBV15 and TRBJ2-1; weak D call: TRBD2 (5 bases). In germline, CDR1 is LNHNV, CDR2 YYDKDF (reference sequence). Trimming stripped 1 base from V and 1 base from J, with 11 bases between. The CDR3 runs to 16 residues. The CDR3 sequence is CATSRVEAGSYNEQFF. The DNA of the CDR3 is TGTGCCACCAGCAGAGTTGAGGCGGGTTCCTACAATGAGCAGTTCTTC.

This chain's CDR3 is CASSLLSVLSTDTQYF. Written as DNA, the CDR3 is TGCGCCAGCAGCTTGTTAAGTGTGCTGTCCACAGATACGCAGTATTTT. V usage is TRBV5-1 and J usage is TRBJ2-3, with D hard to call. With 1 base removed from V and 2 bases from J, the gap between germline ends came to 14 bases. The CDR3 consists of 16 residues. CDR1 is SGHRS and CDR2 is YFSETQ in the germline V gene.

The rearrangement uses TRBV7-6 and TRBJ2-1, with 7 bases fitting TRBD2. The CDR3 has 17 residues. V was pared by 4 bases and J by 2 bases, with 11 bases of the junction left unmatched. Germline V lookup: CDR1 SGHVS, CDR2 FNYEAQ. CDR3 sequence reads: CASSSSAAGRAYNEQFF. In DNA form, the CDR3 reads TGTGCCAGCAGCTCCTCCGCAGCGGGACGGGCCTACAATGAGCAGTTCTTC.

J is TRBJ2-7 and V is TRBV6-1; D not certain. The V gene's germline CDR1 is MNHNS and CDR2 SASEGT. The CDR3 is made up of 13 amino acids. Trimming took off 4 bases at V and 3 bases at J, with 10 bases between the two ends. CDR3 amino acids: CASSGNRFYEQYF. CDR3 nucleotides: TGTGCCAGCAGTGGCAATAGATTCTACGAGCAGTACTTC.

The gene calls are TRBV9 and TRBJ2-7, with 8 bases aligning to TRBD2. The V and J ends lost 4 bases and 6 bases, in that order; junction bases with no gene match: 9. CDR1 and CDR2 from the germline V gene are SGDLS and YYNGEE. This CDR3 spans 14 amino acids. Written as DNA, the CDR3 is TGTGCCAGCAGCCCTCCCGGGGGGGCCCGCGAGCAGTACTTC. Translated: CASSPPGGAREQYF.

This chain uses TRBV7-3 with TRBJ2-1; D may correspond to TRBD1 or TRBD2 (6 bases each). The CDR3 consists of 16 residues. Germline values: CDR1 SGHTA, CDR2 FQGTGA. Deletions cut 5 bases from V and 4 bases from J, with 18 bases between. CDR3 nucleotide sequence: TGTGCCAGCAGCCTCCACTTGGGGGGCCGATACAATGAGCAGTTCTTC. The encoded protein is CASSLHLGGRYNEQFF.

This chain links TRBV5-4 with TRBJ1-1, with TRBD1 identical over 7 bases. CDR1 SGHNT and CDR2 YYREEE come from the germline V gene (reference sequence). The CDR3 contains 14 residues. The V gene end was trimmed by 0 bases and the J gene end by 5 bases; junction bases not matched to a gene: 4. The CDR3 nucleotides are TGTGCCAGCAGCTTGGACAGGGGATGGACTGAAGCTTTCTTT. Its protein product is CASSLDRGWTEAFF.

V and J are TRBV6-5 and TRBJ2-2; 10 bases map to TRBD1. CDR1 MNHEY and CDR2 SVGAGI come from the germline V gene. This CDR3 has 14 residues. J gave up 5 bases and V 6 bases, and 3 bases lay outside the gene matches. The CDR3, as DNA: TGTGCCAGCAGGGACAGGGGGTGGACCGGGGAGCTGTTTTTT. This sequence encodes CASRDRGWTGELFF.

The rearrangement uses TRBV7-8 and TRBJ2-3; either TRBD1 or TRBD2 may supply D (5 bases each). Trimming left V 0 bases short and J 6 bases short, with 16 bases between. Per the germline V gene, CDR1 is SGHVS and CDR2 is FQNEAQ. The CDR3 has 16 residues. CDR3 nucleotide sequence: TGTGCCAGCAGCTTAGCGCTAGGGACCTGGGGGGATACGCAGTATTTT. Translating it yields CASSLALGTWGDTQYF.